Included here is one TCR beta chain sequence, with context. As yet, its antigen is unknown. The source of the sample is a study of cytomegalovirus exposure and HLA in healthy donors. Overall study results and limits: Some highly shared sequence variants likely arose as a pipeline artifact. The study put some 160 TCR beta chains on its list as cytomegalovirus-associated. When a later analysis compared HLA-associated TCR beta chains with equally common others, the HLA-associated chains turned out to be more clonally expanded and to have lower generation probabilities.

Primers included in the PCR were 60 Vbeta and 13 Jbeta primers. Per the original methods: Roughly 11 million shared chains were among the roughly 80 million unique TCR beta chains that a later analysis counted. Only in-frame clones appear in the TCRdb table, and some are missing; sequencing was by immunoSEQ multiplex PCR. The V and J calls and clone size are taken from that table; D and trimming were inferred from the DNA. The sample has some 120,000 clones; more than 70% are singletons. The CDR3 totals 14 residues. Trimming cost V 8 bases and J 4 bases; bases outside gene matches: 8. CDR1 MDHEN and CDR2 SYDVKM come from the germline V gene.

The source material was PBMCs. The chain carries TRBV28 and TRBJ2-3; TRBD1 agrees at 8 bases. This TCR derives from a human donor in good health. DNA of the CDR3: TGTGCCAGCTCACGGCAGGGGGCGTCAGATACGCAGTATTTT. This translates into CASSRQGASDTQYF.